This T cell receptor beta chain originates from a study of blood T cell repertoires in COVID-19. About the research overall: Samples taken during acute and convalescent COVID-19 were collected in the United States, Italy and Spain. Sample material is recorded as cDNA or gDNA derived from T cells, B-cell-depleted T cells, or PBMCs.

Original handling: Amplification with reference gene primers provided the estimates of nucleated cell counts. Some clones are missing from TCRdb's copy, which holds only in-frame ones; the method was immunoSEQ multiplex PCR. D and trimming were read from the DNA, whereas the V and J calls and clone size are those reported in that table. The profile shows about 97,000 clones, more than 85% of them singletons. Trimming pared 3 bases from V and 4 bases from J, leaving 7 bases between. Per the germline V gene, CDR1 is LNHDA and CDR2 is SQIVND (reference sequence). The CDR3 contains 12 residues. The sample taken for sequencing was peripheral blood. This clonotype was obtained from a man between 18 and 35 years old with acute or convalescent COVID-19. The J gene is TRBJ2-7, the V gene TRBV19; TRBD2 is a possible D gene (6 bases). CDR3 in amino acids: CASSMGLYEQYF. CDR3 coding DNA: TGTGCCAGTAGTATGGGACTTTACGAGCAGTACTTC.